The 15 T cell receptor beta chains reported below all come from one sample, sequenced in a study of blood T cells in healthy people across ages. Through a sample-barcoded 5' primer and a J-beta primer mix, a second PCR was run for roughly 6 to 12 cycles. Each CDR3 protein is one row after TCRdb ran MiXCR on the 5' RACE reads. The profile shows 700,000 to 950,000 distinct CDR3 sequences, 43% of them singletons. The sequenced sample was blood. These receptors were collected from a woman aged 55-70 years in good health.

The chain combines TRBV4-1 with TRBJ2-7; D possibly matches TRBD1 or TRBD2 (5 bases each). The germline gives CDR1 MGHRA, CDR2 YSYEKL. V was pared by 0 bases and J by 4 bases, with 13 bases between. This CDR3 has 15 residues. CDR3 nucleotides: TGCGCCAGCAGCCAAGAGAAACCCTGGGGGTACGAGCAGTACTTC. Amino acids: CASSQEKPWGYEQYF.

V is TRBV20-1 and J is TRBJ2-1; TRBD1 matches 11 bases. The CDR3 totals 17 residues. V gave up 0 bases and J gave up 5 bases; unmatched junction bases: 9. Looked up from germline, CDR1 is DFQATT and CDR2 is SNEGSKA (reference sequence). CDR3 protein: CSARDWVRDRGNNEQFF. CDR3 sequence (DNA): TGCAGTGCTAGAGATTGGGTCCGGGACAGGGGGAACAATGAGCAGTTCTTC.

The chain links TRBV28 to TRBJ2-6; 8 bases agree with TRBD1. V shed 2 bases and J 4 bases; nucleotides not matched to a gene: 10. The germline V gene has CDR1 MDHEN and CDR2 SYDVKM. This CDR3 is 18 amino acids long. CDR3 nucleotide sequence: TGTGCCAGCAGTTTAGATCCGGGACAGGCCGGGGGGGCCAACGTCCTGACTTTC. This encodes CASSLDPGQAGGANVLTF.

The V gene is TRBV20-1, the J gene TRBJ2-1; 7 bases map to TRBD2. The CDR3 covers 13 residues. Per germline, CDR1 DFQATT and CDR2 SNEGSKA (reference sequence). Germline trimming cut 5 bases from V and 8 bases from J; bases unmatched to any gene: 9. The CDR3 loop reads CSAGLRTRDEQFF. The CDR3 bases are TGCAGTGCTGGCCTCCGGACTAGGGATGAGCAGTTCTTC.

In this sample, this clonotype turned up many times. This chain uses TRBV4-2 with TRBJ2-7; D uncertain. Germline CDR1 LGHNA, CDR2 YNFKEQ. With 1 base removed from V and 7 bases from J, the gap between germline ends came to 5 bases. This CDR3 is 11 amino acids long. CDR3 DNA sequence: TGTGCCAGCAGCCAAGGAAGGGAGCAGTACTTC. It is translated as CASSQGREQYF.

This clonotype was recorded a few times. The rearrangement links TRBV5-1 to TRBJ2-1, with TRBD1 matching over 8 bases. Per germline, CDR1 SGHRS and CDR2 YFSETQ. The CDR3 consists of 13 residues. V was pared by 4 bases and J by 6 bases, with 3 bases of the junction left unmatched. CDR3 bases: TGCGCCAGCAGCGGACAGGGATGCAATGAGCAGTTCTTC. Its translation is CASSGQGCNEQFF.

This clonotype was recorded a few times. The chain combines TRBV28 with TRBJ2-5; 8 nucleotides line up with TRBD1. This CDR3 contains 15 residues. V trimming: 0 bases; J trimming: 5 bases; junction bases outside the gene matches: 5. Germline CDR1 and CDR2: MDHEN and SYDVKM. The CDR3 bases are TGTGCCAGCAGTTTATGGGGACAGGTGGGCGAGACCCAGTACTTC. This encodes CASSLWGQVGETQYF.

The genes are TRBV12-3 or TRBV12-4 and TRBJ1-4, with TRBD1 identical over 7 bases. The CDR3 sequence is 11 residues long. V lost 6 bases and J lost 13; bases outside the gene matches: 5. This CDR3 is CASRRTGGLFF. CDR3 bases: TGTGCCAGCAGACGGACAGGAGGACTGTTTTTT.

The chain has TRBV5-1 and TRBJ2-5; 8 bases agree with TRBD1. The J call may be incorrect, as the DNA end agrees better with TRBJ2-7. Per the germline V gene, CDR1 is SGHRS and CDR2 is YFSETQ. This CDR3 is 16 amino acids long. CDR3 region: CASSLAIRTGTYEQYF. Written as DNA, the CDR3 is TGCGCCAGCAGCTTGGCAATTCGGACAGGGACCTACGAGCAGTACTTC.

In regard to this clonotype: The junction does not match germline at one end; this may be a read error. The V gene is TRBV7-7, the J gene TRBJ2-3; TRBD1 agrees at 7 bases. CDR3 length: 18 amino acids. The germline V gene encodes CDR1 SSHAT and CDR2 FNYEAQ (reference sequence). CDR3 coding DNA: TGTGCTAGCAGCTTAGCCGGTTCTGGGGACAGAGGGACAGATACGCAGTATTTT. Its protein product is CASSLAGSGDRGTDTQYF.

The CDR3 nucleotides read TGTGCCATCAGTGGCGGGACAGAACAAAATGAAAAACTGTTTTTT. Amino acids: CAISGGTEQNEKLFF. The V gene is TRBV10-3, the J gene TRBJ1-4; 7 bases align to TRBD1. J gave up 5 bases and V 4 bases, and 7 bases lay outside the gene matches. This CDR3 is 15 amino acids long. CDR1 is ENHRY and CDR2 is SYGVKD in the germline V gene.

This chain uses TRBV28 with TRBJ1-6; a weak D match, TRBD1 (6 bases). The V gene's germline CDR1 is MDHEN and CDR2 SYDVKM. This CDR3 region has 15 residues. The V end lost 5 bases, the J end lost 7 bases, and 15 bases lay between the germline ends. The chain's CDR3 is CASSPLSGVNSPLHF. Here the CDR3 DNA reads TGTGCCAGCAGTCCACTTTCAGGGGTGAATTCACCCCTCCACTTT. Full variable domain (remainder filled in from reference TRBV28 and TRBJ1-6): DVKVTQSSRYLVKRTGEKVFLECVQDMDHENMFWYRQDPGLGLRLIYFSYDVKMKEKGDIPEGYSVSREKKERFSLILESASTNQTSMYLCASSPLSGVNSPLHFGNGTRLTVT.

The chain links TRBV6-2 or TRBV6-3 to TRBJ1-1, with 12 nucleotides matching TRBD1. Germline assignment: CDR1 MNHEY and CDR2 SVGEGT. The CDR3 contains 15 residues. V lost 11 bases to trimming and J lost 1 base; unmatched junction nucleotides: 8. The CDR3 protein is CAVEEGQGANTEAFF. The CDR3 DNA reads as TGTGCCGTCGAGGAGGGACAGGGGGCGAACACTGAAGCTTTCTTT.

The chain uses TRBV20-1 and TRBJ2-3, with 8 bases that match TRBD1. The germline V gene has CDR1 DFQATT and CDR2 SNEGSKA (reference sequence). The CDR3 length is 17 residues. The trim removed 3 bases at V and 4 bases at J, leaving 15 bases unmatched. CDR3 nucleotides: TGCAGTGCTAGCTGCAGGGGGCAGGTTGGGTTAGCAGATACGCAGTATTTT. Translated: CSASCRGQVGLADTQYF.

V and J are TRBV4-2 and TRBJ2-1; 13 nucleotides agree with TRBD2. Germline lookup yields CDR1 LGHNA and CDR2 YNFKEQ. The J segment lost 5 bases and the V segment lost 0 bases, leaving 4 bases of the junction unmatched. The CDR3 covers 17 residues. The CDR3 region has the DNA TGTGCCAGCAGCCAAGACCCGGGACTAGCGGGGAACAATGAGCAGTTCTTC. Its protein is CASSQDPGLAGNNEQFF.